Listed here are 32 T cell receptor beta chains from one sample, sequenced in a study of cytomegalovirus exposure and HLA in healthy donors. The PCR employed 60 Vbeta primers together with 13 Jbeta primers. Sequencing used immunoSEQ multiplex PCR; TCRdb keeps in-frame clones, though not all of them. The table shows about 82,000 clones, with over 9% occurring only once. Sequencing was carried out using PBMCs. The receptor set was obtained from a man in his 60s in good health and CMV-seropositive.

The rearrangement joins TRBV11-2 to TRBJ2-1; weak D call: TRBD2 (6 bases). There are 17 residues in the CDR3. The germline V gene has CDR1 SGHAT and CDR2 FQNNGV. V dropped 4 bases and J dropped 6 bases, with 22 bases sitting between them. CDR3 loop: CASSSSLGGVGPNEQFF. The CDR3 DNA follows: TGTGCCAGCAGCTCCTCCCTGGGGGGAGTGGGCCCCAATGAGCAGTTCTTC.

J is TRBJ2-3 and V is TRBV19; tentative D call: TRBD1 (6 bases). Trimming pared 7 bases from V and 3 bases from J, leaving 14 bases between. Germline V gene data show CDR1 as LNHDA and CDR2 as SQIVND (reference sequence). The CDR3 is 14 amino acids. In DNA form, the CDR3 reads TGTGCCAGTACGTCAGAACAGGGAACAGATACGCAGTATTTT. Its protein is CASTSEQGTDTQYF.

The chain recombines TRBV5-1 with TRBJ1-3; tentative D call: TRBD1 (6 bases). Trimming removed 0 bases at V and 4 bases at J, with 14 bases between. The CDR3 is made up of 16 amino acids. Germline V CDR1 and CDR2: SGHRS, YFSETQ. The CDR3 loop reads CASSLDVIQGGNTIYF. CDR3 in DNA: TGCGCCAGCAGCTTGGATGTAATTCAGGGGGGAAACACCATATATTTT. The whole variable domain, remainder taken from reference TRBV5-1 and TRBJ1-3, is KAGVTQTPRYLIKTRGQQVTLSCSPISGHRSVSWYQQTPGQGLQFLFEYFSETQRNKGNFPGRFSGRQFSNSRSEMNVSTLELGDSALYLCASSLDVIQGGNTIYFGEGSWLTVV.

This clone is medium-sized (0.01 to 0.1%) within its sample. The chain combines TRBV19 with TRBJ2-2; D gene uncertain. The V end lost 1 base, the J end lost 7 bases, and 4 bases lay between the germline ends. The CDR3 loop spans 12 amino acids. The germline gives CDR1 LNHDA, CDR2 SQIVND (reference sequence). The CDR3 sequence is CASSIAGGELFF. The CDR3 DNA reads as TGTGCCAGTAGTATAGCCGGCGGGGAGCTGTTTTTT.

Of note for this clone: Likely a read error: the CDR3 ends without its conserved phenylalanine or tryptophan. The V call is TRBV6-5, the J call TRBJ1-1; D is undetermined. This CDR3 has 15 amino acids. CDR1 is MNHEY, CDR2 SVGAGI, per germline. Trimming cost V 7 bases and J 5 bases, with 20 bases left between them. CDR3 in DNA: TGTGCCAGCACCGACGTAGGGCGTGGTGGGACTGAAGCTTTCGTT. Translating it yields CASTDVGRGGTEAFV.

This chain connects TRBV6-1 to TRBJ1-6; weak D call: TRBD1 (6 bases). This CDR3 has 15 residues. The germline CDR1 and CDR2 sequences are MNHNS and SASEGT. V was cut by 2 bases and J by 7 bases, with 12 bases left in between. The CDR3 nucleotides read TGTGCCAGCAGTGAACAGGGGCAGGGGAATTCACCCCTCCACTTT. As protein: CASSEQGQGNSPLHF.

This clone has only a few counts. The chain employs TRBV5-4 and TRBJ2-1; TRBD2 agrees at 7 bases. Germline loops: CDR1 SGHNT, CDR2 YYREEE (reference sequence). The CDR3 consists of 15 residues. J lost 4 bases, V lost 0 bases, and 4 bases had no gene match. CDR3 DNA sequence: TGTGCCAGCAGCTTGGGGGCGGGGGTGTACAATGAGCAGTTCTTC. It specifies CASSLGAGVYNEQFF.

The V and J genes are TRBV5-1 and TRBJ2-1; 7 bases agree with TRBD1. CDR1 and CDR2 from the germline V gene are SGHRS and YFSETQ. V was pared by 0 bases and J by 7 bases, with 4 bases of the junction left unmatched. The CDR3 spans 14 residues. The DNA for the CDR3 is TGCGCCAGCAGCTTGGACAGGGACAGAAATGAGCAGTTCTTC. Protein sequence: CASSLDRDRNEQFF.

This clone turned up a few times. The V gene is TRBV5-1, the J gene TRBJ2-2; D may be TRBD2 (5 bases). From germline, CDR1 is SGHRS and CDR2 YFSETQ. V shed 0 bases and J shed 5 bases, with 5 bases lying between them. CDR3 length: 13 residues. The DNA of the CDR3 is TGCGCCAGCAGCTTGGCGGGGACCGGGGAGCTGTTTTTT. It codes for CASSLAGTGELFF.

The chain is built from TRBV28 and TRBJ2-7, with a possible D match to TRBD2 (5 bases). Per the germline V gene, CDR1 is MDHEN and CDR2 is SYDVKM. The CDR3 runs to 15 residues. Trimming shortened V by 2 bases and J by 0 bases, and 11 bases separated the two germline ends. As DNA, the CDR3 is TGTGCCAGCAGTTTACGCGGGCTTAACTCCTACGAGCAGTACTTC. Its protein product is CASSLRGLNSYEQYF. Supplemented by reference TRBV28 and TRBJ2-7, the full variable domain reads DVKVTQSSRYLVKRTGEKVFLECVQDMDHENMFWYRQDPGLGLRLIYFSYDVKMKEKGDIPEGYSVSREKKERFSLILESASTNQTSMYLCASSLRGLNSYEQYFGPGTRLTVT.

This clone showed up just a few times. The same CDR3 is also encoded by other DNA sequences in this sample. The rearrangement joins TRBV2 to TRBJ2-7; tentatively, D is TRBD1 (6 bases). Germline CDR1 and CDR2: SNHLY and FYNNEI. This CDR3 has 16 residues. The CDR3 coding sequence is TGTGACAGCAGTGAAGCGGAAGGGACACAACGCTACGAGCAGTACGTA. It specifies CDSSEAEGTQRYEQYV.

The gene calls are TRBV27 and TRBJ2-3, with TRBD2 as a possible D gene (6 bases). Germline V CDR1 and CDR2: MNHEY, SMNVEV (reference sequence). This CDR3 has 15 residues. Trimming stripped 1 base from V and 0 bases from J, with 8 bases between. This chain's CDR3 is CASSLYGGSTDTQYF. The DNA for the CDR3 is TGTGCCAGCAGTTTATATGGGGGGAGCACAGATACGCAGTATTTT.

CDR3 residues: CASRVTGQGASPLHF. CDR3 nucleotides: TGTGCCAGCAGAGTCACGGGACAGGGTGCTTCACCCCTCCACTTT. The rearrangement uses TRBV28 and TRBJ1-6; 9 nucleotides align to TRBD1. Germline lookup yields CDR1 MDHEN and CDR2 SYDVKM. The CDR3 is made up of 15 amino acids. V lost 6 bases to trimming and J lost 9 bases; unmatched junction nucleotides: 9.

The chain employs TRBV23-1 and TRBJ1-4; D possibly corresponds to TRBD1 (5 bases). TRBV23-1 is identified as an open reading frame with a role that is uncertain. The CDR3 runs 15 residues. Trimming removed 0 bases from V and 7 bases from J, with 12 bases in between. In DNA form, the CDR3 reads TGCGCCAGCAGTCAATCACCCCGACAGAGTGAAAAACTGTTTTTT. Protein product: CASSQSPRQSEKLFF.

This clone was counted only a few times. CDR3 in amino acids: CASSLMAGQGGANVLTF. As DNA, the CDR3 is TGTGCCAGCAGTTTAATGGCAGGGCAGGGTGGGGCCAACGTCCTGACTTTC. The J gene is TRBJ2-6, the V gene TRBV27; possibly TRBD1 for D (5 bases). Germline lookup yields CDR1 MNHEY and CDR2 SMNVEV (reference sequence). This CDR3 spans 17 amino acids. V gave up 2 bases and J gave up 3 bases, with 14 bases separating them.

J is TRBJ2-5 and V is TRBV11-2; 8 nucleotides line up with TRBD2. Germline trimming cut 4 bases from V and 2 bases from J; bases unmatched to any gene: 12. This CDR3 region has 17 residues. Germline loops: CDR1 SGHAT, CDR2 FQNNGV. The CDR3 nucleotides read TGTGCCAGCAGCTCCCGGTTGGGTAGCGGGGATCAAGAGACCCAGTACTTC. Its protein product is CASSSRLGSGDQETQYF. Together with reference TRBV11-2 and TRBJ2-5, the CDR3 gives the full variable domain: EAGVAQSPRYKIIEKRQSVAFWCNPISGHATLYWYQQILGQGPKLLIQFQNNGVVDDSQLPKDRFSAERLKGVDSTLKIQPAKLEDSAVYLCASSSRLGSGDQETQYFGPGTRLLVL.

The rearrangement uses TRBV5-1 and TRBJ2-3; D gene unclear. The germline V and J ends were trimmed by 4 bases and 2 bases, with 5 bases remaining between them. CDR3 length: 12 amino acids. Germline V gene sequence: CDR1 SGHRS, CDR2 YFSETQ. The chain's CDR3 is CASSPDTDTQYF. The CDR3 DNA sequence: TGCGCCAGCAGCCCAGACACAGATACGCAGTATTTT.

The chain links TRBV18 to TRBJ1-1, with D perhaps TRBD1 (6 bases). Germline V gene data show CDR1 as KGHSH and CDR2 as LQKENI. V lost 3 bases and J 4 bases, leaving 18 bases between the germline ends. This CDR3 has 16 residues. CDR3 in DNA: TGTGCCAGCTCACCGGTCCACGGGGAGGGGGGCACTGAAGCTTTCTTT. The encoded protein is CASSPVHGEGGTEAFF.

This clone occurred a few times. The rearrangement uses TRBV5-1 and TRBJ2-7; 9 bases match TRBD2. CDR1 and CDR2 (germline): SGHRS, YFSETQ. There are 15 residues in the CDR3. V was pared by 0 bases and J by 7 bases, with 8 bases of the junction left unmatched. The CDR3 loop reads CASSLGGGGASEQYV. CDR3 in DNA: TGCGCCAGCAGCTTGGGAGGCGGGGGGGCGAGTGAGCAGTACGTC.

V is TRBV7-3 and J is TRBJ1-5; TRBD1 might be the D (5 bases). V was clipped by 5 bases and J by 7 bases, with 15 bases between them. The CDR3 runs to 14 residues. CDR1 is SGHTA, CDR2 FQGTGA, per germline. The CDR3 DNA sequence: TGTGCCAGCAGCCCACCCGGGGGTGGCCAGCCCCAGCATTTT. Translated: CASSPPGGGQPQHF.

This clone came up a few times. The J gene is TRBJ2-5, the V gene TRBV5-6; D is undetermined. Trimming took off 2 bases at V and 4 bases at J, with 9 bases between the two ends. CDR1 and CDR2 from the germline V gene are SGHDT and YYEEEE. There are 13 residues in the CDR3. DNA of the CDR3: TGTGCCAGCAGCTTTCTAGAGGTAGAGACCCAGTACTTC. It is translated as CASSFLEVETQYF.

This clone came up a few times. V usage is TRBV6-5 and J usage is TRBJ1-1; D is uncertain. The CDR3 is 14 residues long. Trimming removed 2 bases from V and 6 bases from J, with 13 bases in between. Germline lookup yields CDR1 MNHEY and CDR2 SVGAGI. The CDR3 bases are TGTGCCAGCAGTTACAGGGCGAGGGCCTCTGAAGCTTTCTTT. Translation: CASSYRARASEAFF.

The chain carries TRBV10-3 and TRBJ2-3; possibly TRBD2 for D (6 bases). V was trimmed by 8 bases and J by 5 bases, leaving 11 bases between them. Per germline, CDR1 ENHRY and CDR2 SYGVKD. The CDR3 is 12 amino acids. The CDR3: CAIGGMEDTQYF. CDR3 bases: TGTGCCATCGGCGGGATGGAAGATACGCAGTATTTT.

This clone was found a few times. The chain recombines TRBV28 with TRBJ2-3, with 7 bases matching TRBD2. Germline V gene data show CDR1 as MDHEN and CDR2 as SYDVKM. Trimming took 3 bases from V and 2 from J; bases not matched to a gene: 5. This CDR3 has 15 residues. CDR3 in DNA: TGTGCCAGCAGTTTCCCAGCGGGGCTCACAGATACGCAGTATTTT. This translates into CASSFPAGLTDTQYF.

This clone was observed a few times. The chain couples TRBV27 to TRBJ2-2, with 10 bases lining up with TRBD2. Germline CDR1 reads MNHEY; CDR2 reads SMNVEV (reference sequence). The V segment lost 6 bases and the J segment 4 bases; nucleotides outside the gene matches: 5. This CDR3 is built from 15 residues. This CDR3 is CASRRSSGSTGELFF. The CDR3 bases are TGTGCCAGCAGGCGATCTAGCGGGAGCACCGGGGAGCTGTTTTTT.

The gene calls are TRBV11-1 and TRBJ2-2; 7 positions match TRBD2. CDR1 and CDR2 from the germline V gene are SGHAT and FQDESV (reference sequence). The junction had 2 bases not matched to a gene; V was cut back by 6 bases and J by 1 base. This CDR3 is built from 14 residues. The CDR3 spells CASSRGGNTGELFF. Here the CDR3 DNA reads TGTGCCAGCAGTCGCGGGGGGAACACCGGGGAGCTGTTTTTT.

The CDR3 DNA is TGCGCCAGCAGCCAAGGACAGGGGTCTGGAAACACCATATATTTT. Protein sequence: CASSQGQGSGNTIYF. The chain recombines TRBV4-1 with TRBJ1-3; TRBD1 matches at 8 bases. V was clipped by 1 base and J by 1 base; unmatched bases: 0. This CDR3 has 15 amino acids. CDR1 is MGHRA, CDR2 YSYEKL, per germline.

This clone was seen only a few times. The chain combines TRBV13 with TRBJ2-2, with 10 bases that match TRBD2. Losses at the gene ends were 5 bases for V and 4 bases for J; bases not matched to a gene: 7. Germline V gene data show CDR1 as PRHDT and CDR2 as FYEKMQ (reference sequence). The CDR3 has 16 residues. The CDR3 DNA follows: TGTGCCAGCAGCGGGACCGGGACTAGCGTCACCGGGGAGCTGTTTTTT. It yields the protein CASSGTGTSVTGELFF. Based on the CDR3 plus reference TRBV13 and TRBJ2-2, the full variable domain is AAGVIQSPRHLIKEKRETATLKCYPIPRHDTVYWYQQGPGQDPQFLISFYEKMQSDKGSIPDRFSAQQFSDYHSELNMSSLELGDSALYFCASSGTGTSVTGELFFGEGSRLTVL.

This clone was counted a few times. The chain couples TRBV2 to TRBJ2-2; 8 bases fit TRBD2. Per the germline V gene, CDR1 is SNHLY and CDR2 is FYNNEI. CDR3 length: 14 amino acids. J was trimmed by 3 bases and V by 8 bases; bases with no gene match: 5. The CDR3 DNA sequence: TGTGCCAGCCGGGGGGGACCTTACACCGGGGAGCTGTTTTTT. Translated: CASRGGPYTGELFF.

The chain joins TRBV7-3 to TRBJ2-1, with TRBD2 identical over 9 bases. V was clipped by 1 base and J by 2 bases; unmatched bases: 0. The V gene's germline CDR1 is SGHTA and CDR2 FQGTGA. The CDR3 extends over 15 amino acids. The CDR3 DNA sequence: TGTGCCAGCAGCTTAAGCGGGGGGGCCTACAATGAGCAGTTCTTC. Translating it yields CASSLSGGAYNEQFF.

The sample holds a few counts of this clone. The V gene is TRBV7-9, the J gene TRBJ1-4, with D uncertain. Per germline, CDR1 SEHNR and CDR2 FQNEAQ (reference sequence). V was pared by 5 bases and J by 8 bases, with 12 bases between. The CDR3 runs to 13 residues. The CDR3 loop is CASSPNPYEKLFF. The CDR3 region has the DNA TGTGCCAGCAGCCCTAATCCATACGAAAAACTGTTTTTT.

The chain links TRBV6-1 to TRBJ2-6, with D perhaps TRBD1 (5 bases). Trimming took off 3 bases at V and 0 bases at J, with 12 bases between the two ends. CDR1 is MNHNS, CDR2 SASEGT, per germline. This CDR3 is 17 amino acids long. The CDR3 here is CASSDNNRNSGANVLTF. The CDR3 DNA is TGTGCCAGCAGTGACAATAACAGGAACTCTGGGGCCAACGTCCTGACTTTC.